These 28 T cell receptor beta chains originate from one sample sequenced in a study of T cell changes during pregnancy in multiple sclerosis. Using immunoSEQ multiplex PCR, the repertoire was profiled, and TCRdb retains in-frame clones only, with some absent. In the table there are 60,000 to 65,000 clones, about 92% of which are singletons. The source material was peripheral blood, sampled in the first trimester of pregnancy. The receptors were gathered from a female donor with multiple sclerosis, enrolled in a pregnancy study.

J is TRBJ2-7 and V is TRBV7-9; maybe TRBD2 (6 bases). The CDR3 spans 13 residues. V dropped 4 bases and J dropped 7 bases, with 14 bases sitting between them. Germline assignment: CDR1 SEHNR and CDR2 FQNEAQ (reference sequence). The CDR3 sequence: CASSSRDSREQYF. The CDR3 coding sequence is TGTGCCAGCAGCTCCCGGGACTCCAGGGAGCAGTACTTC.

The rearrangement uses TRBV28 and TRBJ2-3; D is uncertain. CDR1 is MDHEN and CDR2 is SYDVKM in the germline V gene. The CDR3 extends over 17 amino acids. V was trimmed by 2 bases and J by 1 base, leaving 16 bases between them. DNA of the CDR3: TGTGCCAGCAGTTTACCGCCCACAACACCTCGCACAGATACGCAGTATTTT. Translation: CASSLPPTTPRTDTQYF.

Comments on this clone: One junction end disagrees with the germline gene, perhaps due to a read error. The chain employs TRBV18 and TRBJ2-7; TRBD2 might be the D (6 bases). Germline CDR1 reads KGHSH; CDR2 reads LQKENI. The CDR3 loop spans 14 amino acids. CDR3 coding DNA: TGTGCCAGCTCACCTTCCGGGAGCTCCCACGAGCAGTACTTC. Translated: CASSPSGSSHEQYF.

This clone was counted a single time. The chain recombines TRBV11-3 with TRBJ2-5, with 8 bases identical to TRBD1. V was clipped by 4 bases and J by 0 bases; unmatched bases: 1. CDR1 SGHNT and CDR2 YENEEA come from the germline V gene. The CDR3 is 14 residues long. CDR3 coding DNA: TGTGCCAGCAGCTACAGGGGGTACCAAGAGACCCAGTACTTC. Amino acids: CASSYRGYQETQYF.

The rearrangement links TRBV28 to TRBJ2-7, with D perhaps matching TRBD2 (5 bases). Trimming took off 4 bases at V and 0 bases at J, with 13 bases between the two ends. CDR3 length: 15 amino acids. Germline CDR1 is MDHEN and CDR2 is SYDVKM. The CDR3 bases are TGTGCCAGCAGTTCAGCGCCAGCGGACTCCTACGAGCAGTACTTC. This codes for CASSSAPADSYEQYF.

V and J are TRBV4-2 and TRBJ2-3; TRBD1 matches at 8 bases. The CDR3 is made up of 15 amino acids. V was clipped by 0 bases and J by 4 bases; unmatched bases: 3. CDR1 is LGHNA, CDR2 YNFKEQ, per germline. The CDR3 sequence: CASSQDGRGPDTQYF. In nucleotides, the CDR3 is TGTGCCAGCAGCCAAGATGGCAGGGGGCCAGATACGCAGTATTTT.

The V and J genes are TRBV5-1 and TRBJ2-3, with a tentative D call TRBD2 (7 bases). The V and J ends lost 0 bases and 3 bases respectively, with 11 bases between them. Looked up from germline, CDR1 is SGHRS and CDR2 is YFSETQ. The CDR3 contains 15 residues. As DNA, the CDR3 is TGCGCCAGCAGCTTGGCGGGGGGCAGGACAGATACGCAGTATTTT. Amino acid sequence: CASSLAGGRTDTQYF.

The gene calls are TRBV4-3 and TRBJ1-2; TRBD1 is a possible D gene (5 bases). V was pared by 1 base and J by 4 bases, with 16 bases between. The CDR3 covers 16 residues. The germline CDR1 and CDR2 sequences are LGHNA and YSLEER. CDR3 in DNA: TGCGCCAGCAGCCAAGGGAGGGACCCTCGGCCCTATGGCTACACCTTC. This gives the protein CASSQGRDPRPYGYTF.

The chain combines TRBV2 with TRBJ2-7, with 13 bases fitting TRBD2. The CDR3 spans 14 residues. The J segment lost 4 bases and the V segment lost 5 bases, leaving 2 bases of the junction unmatched. The germline CDR1 and CDR2 sequences are SNHLY and FYNNEI. CDR3: CASSSGLAGYEQYF. As DNA, the CDR3 is TGTGCCAGCAGTTCGGGACTAGCGGGATACGAGCAGTACTTC. Variable domain in full (rest from reference TRBV2 and TRBJ2-7): EPEVTQTPSHQVTQMGQEVILRCVPISNHLYFYWYRQILGQKVEFLVSFYNNEISEKSEIFDDQFSVERPDGSNFTLKIRSTKLEDSAMYFCASSSGLAGYEQYFGPGTRLTVT.

DNA for the CDR3: TGTGCCAGCAGTTTGACACTTCGTTCCTACAATGAGCAGTTCTTC. Translation: CASSLTLRSYNEQFF. V is TRBV27 and J is TRBJ2-1; unclear D gene. Germline V gene lookup returns CDR1 MNHEY and CDR2 SMNVEV (reference sequence). V lost 3 bases and J lost 1, with 10 bases in between. CDR3 length: 15 amino acids.

This clone has just one count. The J gene is TRBJ2-3, the V gene TRBV7-6; tentative D call: TRBD2 (5 bases). The CDR3 spans 18 residues. Germline values: CDR1 SGHVS, CDR2 FNYEAQ. The V end was cut by 5 bases, the J end by 5 bases, with 26 bases between. The CDR3 coding sequence is TGTGCCAGCAGCCCCCCCCCATTCGGTCTAGCAAAGGGAGATACGCAGTATTTT. It translates to CASSPPPFGLAKGDTQYF.

The rearrangement links TRBV9 to TRBJ2-5, with 9 bases lining up with TRBD2. This CDR3 has 16 amino acids. The ends lost 0 bases at V and 6 bases at J; junction bases unmatched: 9. The germline CDR1 and CDR2 sequences are SGDLS and YYNGEE. The CDR3 region is CASSVGASGAHKTQYF. In nucleotides, the CDR3 is TGTGCCAGCAGCGTAGGGGCTAGCGGGGCCCATAAGACCCAGTACTTC.

The V call is TRBV15, the J call TRBJ2-2; D perhaps matches TRBD2 (5 bases). The germline CDR1 and CDR2 sequences are LNHNV and YYDKDF (reference sequence). The CDR3 sequence is 15 residues long. Trimming removed 9 bases from V and 2 bases from J, with 16 bases in between. Here the CDR3 DNA reads TGTGCCACGGCAACTAGTTTACTAAACACCGGGGAGCTGTTTTTT. The encoded protein is CATATSLLNTGELFF.

The chain carries TRBV13 and TRBJ2-1; possibly TRBD2 for D (6 bases). V gave up 2 bases and J gave up 7 bases, with 18 bases separating them. There are 16 residues in the CDR3. Germline V gene lookup returns CDR1 PRHDT and CDR2 FYEKMQ (reference sequence). The CDR3 DNA follows: TGTGCCAGCAGCTTAAGAGGAGCGGGTTTGGGAAATGAGCAGTTCTTC. Translating it yields CASSLRGAGLGNEQFF. Looking up the rest from reference TRBV13 and TRBJ2-1 gives the full variable domain: AAGVIQSPRHLIKEKRETATLKCYPIPRHDTVYWYQQGPGQDPQFLISFYEKMQSDKGSIPDRFSAQQFSDYHSELNMSSLELGDSALYFCASSLRGAGLGNEQFFGPGTRLTVL.

The table lists this clone with a few counts. This rearrangement joins TRBV2 to TRBJ1-2; 8 bases map to TRBD1. CDR1 SNHLY and CDR2 FYNNEI come from the germline V gene. The CDR3 sequence is 13 residues long. The J segment lost 0 bases and the V segment lost 10 bases, leaving 4 bases of the junction unmatched. The CDR3 loop is CAIPGGPNYGYTF. For the CDR3, the DNA is TGTGCCATTCCAGGGGGCCCTAACTATGGCTACACCTTC.

The table lists this clone with a count of one. The J gene is TRBJ2-2, the V gene TRBV27; D is undetermined. The germline V and J ends were trimmed by 1 base and 6 bases, with 6 bases remaining between them. The CDR3 spans 13 residues. CDR1 is MNHEY, CDR2 SMNVEV, per germline (reference sequence). Here the CDR3 reads CASSLFKSGELFF. CDR3 bases: TGTGCCAGCAGTTTATTTAAATCCGGGGAGCTGTTTTTT.

This chain joins TRBV7-9 and TRBJ1-2; TRBD1 matches at 8 bases. Germline V gene data show CDR1 as SEHNR and CDR2 as FQNEAQ (reference sequence). CDR3 length equals 15 residues. The junction had 10 bases not matched to a gene; V was cut back by 5 bases and J by 5 bases. The CDR3 sequence: CASSPRTGLGYGYTF. The CDR3 nucleotides are TGTGCCAGCAGCCCCCGGACAGGGTTGGGTTATGGCTACACCTTC.

The chain is built from TRBV12-5 and TRBJ2-1, with 9 positions matching TRBD1. Germline V lookup: CDR1 LGHNT, CDR2 FRNRAP. The CDR3 runs to 15 residues. J was trimmed by 5 bases and V by 1 base; bases with no gene match: 3. The CDR3 DNA reads as TGTGCTAGTGGTTTGGCGGGACAGGGAAACAATGAGCAGTTCTTC. Residues: CASGLAGQGNNEQFF.

The V call is TRBV15, the J call TRBJ2-1; 8 nucleotides match TRBD2. Germline CDR1 is LNHNV and CDR2 is YYDKDF (reference sequence). With V trimmed by 4 bases and J by 3 bases, 8 bases remained unmatched. The CDR3 has 16 residues. CDR3 region: CATSTFPAGDYNEQFF. The CDR3 nucleotides are TGTGCCACCAGCACCTTTCCAGCGGGAGACTACAATGAGCAGTTCTTC.

The chain uses TRBV9 and TRBJ2-1; TRBD2 agrees at 13 bases. Trimming cost V 3 bases and J 4 bases; bases outside gene matches: 1. The CDR3 spans 15 residues. CDR1 is SGDLS, CDR2 YYNGEE, per germline. CDR3 DNA: TGTGCCAGCAGCGAACTAGCGGGAGGGTACAATGAGCAGTTCTTC. Its translation is CASSELAGGYNEQFF.

This clone was counted once. The J gene is TRBJ2-1, the V gene TRBV27; 9 nucleotides line up with TRBD2. Unmatched junction bases numbered 8, after V lost 2 bases and J lost 9 bases. This CDR3 has 15 amino acids. Germline values: CDR1 MNHEY, CDR2 SMNVEV (reference sequence). For the CDR3, the DNA is TGTGCCAGCAGTTTAAAGGTAGCGGGAGTCCTTGAGCAGTTCTTC. Translated: CASSLKVAGVLEQFF.

This chain connects TRBV30 to TRBJ1-4, with TRBD1 matching 10 bases. CDR3 length: 13 amino acids. Germline loops: CDR1 GTSNPN, CDR2 SVGIG (reference sequence). The J segment lost 8 bases and the V segment lost 4 bases, leaving 4 bases of the junction unmatched. The chain's CDR3 is CAWTRDRGEKLFF. As DNA, the CDR3 is TGTGCCTGGACCCGGGACAGGGGAGAAAAACTGTTTTTT.

This sequence joins TRBV6-8 and TRBJ2-1, with 9 bases lining up with TRBD2. With V trimmed by 7 bases and J by 1 base, 14 bases remained unmatched. Per germline, CDR1 MNHGY and CDR2 SAAAGT. The CDR3 contains 18 residues. The CDR3 coding sequence is TGTGCCAGCACCAATCTACGGCGGGAGGGGGAGTCCTACAATGAGCAGTTCTTC. Its translation: CASTNLRREGESYNEQFF.

The table lists this clone with a few counts. This rearrangement joins TRBV19 to TRBJ1-1; D remains ambiguous. Trimming took off 7 bases at V and 2 bases at J, with 14 bases between the two ends. The CDR3 is 14 amino acids. CDR1 and CDR2 from the germline V gene are LNHDA and SQIVND (reference sequence). The CDR3 region is CASKEGWRNTEAFF. The CDR3 bases are TGTGCCAGTAAAGAGGGATGGCGAAACACTGAAGCTTTCTTT.

The rearrangement joins TRBV15 to TRBJ2-4; weak D call: TRBD2 (6 bases). The length of the CDR3 is 15 residues. V lost 0 bases, J lost 13 bases, and 19 bases lay in between. Germline V CDR1 and CDR2: LNHNV, YYDKDF (reference sequence). In DNA, the CDR3 is TGTGCCACCAGCAGAGATCGTAGGCTAGCTGGAGGGCAGTACTTC. Protein: CATSRDRRLAGGQYF.

J is TRBJ1-3 and V is TRBV28; 8 nucleotides line up with TRBD1. Germline V gene data show CDR1 as MDHEN and CDR2 as SYDVKM. J was trimmed by 0 bases and V by 3 bases; bases with no gene match: 16. The CDR3 consists of 20 residues. In DNA form, the CDR3 reads TGTGCCAGCAGTTTTTTTTACCTAGGTGGGGGACAGGACTCTGGAAACACCATATATTTT. Its protein product is CASSFFYLGGGQDSGNTIYF.

This sequence joins TRBV11-1 and TRBJ2-3, with TRBD2 matching 9 bases. V shed 1 base and J 3 bases; nucleotides not matched to a gene: 2. CDR1 is SGHAT and CDR2 is FQDESV in the germline V gene (reference sequence). The CDR3 length is 15 residues. The DNA of the CDR3 is TGTGCCAGCAGCTTAGGTAGCGGGAGAACAGATACGCAGTATTTT. Protein: CASSLGSGRTDTQYF. Supplemented by reference TRBV11-1 and TRBJ2-3, the full variable domain reads EAEVAQSPRYKITEKSQAVAFWCDPISGHATLYWYRQILGQGPELLVQFQDESVVDDSQLPKDRFSAERLKGVDSTLKIQPAELGDSAMYLCASSLGSGRTDTQYFGPGTRLTVL.

The J gene is TRBJ2-7, the V gene TRBV29-1, with D tentatively TRBD2 (5 bases). Per the germline V gene, CDR1 is SQVTM and CDR2 is ANQGSEA. V was cut by 0 bases and J by 3 bases, with 15 bases left in between. This CDR3 contains 15 residues. CDR3 sequence: CSVEDSMSEGYEQYF. DNA of the CDR3: TGCAGCGTTGAAGACTCTATGTCAGAGGGCTACGAGCAGTACTTC.